This is a list of T cell receptor beta chains from one sample in a study of shared clonotypes between healthy human individuals. Measured with immunoSEQ multiplex PCR; TCRdb has only the in-frame clones, and not every one. This table has approximately 2.5 million clones, 85% to 95% appearing once. Input material: naive CD4+ T cells sorted from blood. Receptors were obtained from a man aged 18-30 years in good health. Each CDR3 is given with its conserved first and last residue. A D gene is named only where the DNA matches it firmly. The size field is filled for only some rows; it gives once, few, many or a size class.

-	TRBV2	-	TRBJ1-2	CASTVDGAYGYTF	TGTGCCAGCACTGTCGACGGGGCTTATGGCTACACCTTC
once	TRBV7-3	-	TRBJ1-6	CASSFRADSPLHF	TGTGCCAGCAGCTTCAGGGCCGATTCACCCCTCCACTTT
-	TRBV7-2	TRBD2	TRBJ2-7	CASSSGTSGRKVWYEQYF	TGTGCCAGCAGCTCCGGGACTAGCGGGAGAAAGGTCTGGTACGAGCAGTACTTC
-	TRBV10-3	-	TRBJ2-3	CAISDRGLGSDTQYF	TGTGCCATCAGTGACAGGGGACTGGGAAGTGATACGCAGTATTTT
-	TRBV18	-	TRBJ2-1	CASSPRSGIHNEQFF	TGTGCCAGCTCACCTCGTTCCGGGATCCACAATGAGCAGTTCTTC
-	TRBV15	-	TRBJ1-5	CATSRAFVDQPQHF	TGTGCCACCAGCAGGGCTTTCGTGGATCAGCCCCAGCATTTT
few	TRBV27	-	TRBJ1-2	CASSPRRDINYGYTF	TGTGCCAGCAGTCCCAGGCGAGATATCAACTATGGCTACACCTTC
-	TRBV5-1	-	TRBJ2-1	CASSLATGKRNEQFF	TGCGCCAGCAGCTTGGCTACAGGGAAACGCAATGAGCAGTTCTTC
-	TRBV21-1	-	TRBJ1-5	CASSGAGEGIQPQHF	TGTGCCAGCAGCGGGGCTGGGGAGGGTATTCAGCCCCAGCATTTT
few	TRBV30	TRBD1	TRBJ1-1	CALRDRGGTEAFF	TGTGCCTTACGGGACAGGGGGGGCACTGAAGCTTTCTTT
-	TRBV30	-	TRBJ1-6	CAHATGKLSYGNNSPLHF	TGTGCCCATGCAACAGGGAAATTATCTTATGGGAATAATTCACCCCTCCACTTT
few	TRBV10-3	-	TRBJ2-1	CAISEWTEYNEQFF	TGTGCCATCAGTGAGTGGACTGAATACAATGAGCAGTTCTTC
-	TRBV4-1	-	TRBJ2-7	CASSPGESASYEQYF	TGCGCCAGCAGCCCGGGCGAGTCCGCTTCCTACGAGCAGTACTTC
few	TRBV4-1	-	TRBJ1-4	CASSQYREKLFF	TGCGCCAGCAGCCAATACAGGGAAAAACTGTTTTTT
-	TRBV10-2	TRBD1	TRBJ2-3	CASSRTGTGGEDTQYF	TGCGCCAGCAGTCGAACGGGCACAGGGGGCGAAGATACGCAGTATTTT
once	TRBV6-6	TRBD1	TRBJ2-7	CASSWGQEYEQYF	TGTGCCAGCAGCTGGGGACAGGAGTACGAGCAGTACTTC
-	TRBV5-1	-	TRBJ2-7	CASSYTTGTESLAGLPTTYEQYF	TGCGCCAGCAGCTACACAACCGGGACAGAAAGTTTAGCGGGTCTCCCGACTACCTACGAGCAGTACTTC
-	TRBV5-5	-	TRBJ2-1	CASSQGRLYNEQFF	TGTGCCAGCAGCCAGGGACGCCTTTACAATGAGCAGTTCTTC
-	TRBV27	TRBD1	TRBJ2-5	CASSQGARETQYF	TGTGCCAGCAGCCAGGGGGCACGAGAGACCCAGTACTTC
-	TRBV6-5	-	TRBJ1-6	CASTTRGSYNSPLHF	TGTGCCAGCACCACTCGGGGGTCCTATAATTCACCCCTCCACTTT
-	TRBV30	-	TRBJ2-1	CAWNRGGMNEQFF	TGTGCCTGGAATCGGGGAGGTATGAATGAGCAGTTCTTC
-	TRBV6-5	TRBD2	TRBJ2-7	CASSYGSGGTYEQYF	TGTGCCAGCAGTTACGGAAGCGGGGGTACTTACGAGCAGTACTTC
-	TRBV11-2	-	TRBJ2-1	CASSLEMAWNYNEQFF	TGTGCCAGCAGCTTAGAGATGGCGTGGAACTACAATGAGCAGTTCTTC
few	TRBV7-8	-	TRBJ2-7	CASSLALAGMPSYEQYF	TGTGCCAGCAGCTTAGCGCTGGCGGGGATGCCCTCCTACGAGCAGTACTTC
-	TRBV7-2	-	TRBJ2-5	CASSLWGGGLGETQYF	TGTGCCAGCAGCTTATGGGGTGGCGGTCTCGGAGAGACCCAGTACTTC
few	TRBV2	TRBD1	TRBJ1-2	CAGTRDRAIRNYGYTF	TGTGCCGGCACGCGAGACAGGGCCATCCGAAACTATGGCTACACCTTC
-	TRBV29-1	TRBD1	TRBJ2-6	CSVEGQGLGSGANVLTF	TGCAGCGTTGAAGGACAGGGGTTAGGCTCTGGGGCCAACGTCCTGACTTTC
once	TRBV7-2	TRBD1	TRBJ1-6	CASSLYRGNSPLHF	TGTGCCAGCAGCTTGTACAGGGGTAATTCACCCCTCCACTTT
-	TRBV2	-	TRBJ2-7	CASSEGLPGEQYF	TGTGCCAGCAGTGAGGGACTCCCGGGAGAGCAGTACTTC
-	TRBV11-2	-	TRBJ2-7	CASRYRSGVEQYF	TGTGCCAGCAGGTACCGTTCAGGGGTCGAGCAGTACTTC
once	TRBV28	-	TRBJ1-5	CASSFNAVNSNQPQHF	TGTGCCAGCAGTTTTAACGCAGTAAATAGCAATCAGCCCCAGCATTTT
once	TRBV7-6	TRBD1	TRBJ2-2	CASSPQGAAGELFF	TGTGCCAGCAGCCCGCAGGGGGCGGCCGGGGAGCTGTTTTTT
once	TRBV2	TRBD1	TRBJ2-3	CASSPVPGQGTDTQYF	TGTGCCAGCAGTCCGGTCCCGGGACAGGGAACAGATACGCAGTATTTT
-	TRBV6-5	-	TRBJ1-4	CASRHPTGSNEKLFF	TGTGCCAGCAGACACCCGACGGGGTCTAATGAAAAACTGTTTTTT
-	TRBV7-9	-	TRBJ1-4	CASSLGQGPVEKLFF	TGTGCCAGCAGCTTAGGTCAGGGACCTGTTGAAAAACTGTTTTTT
-	TRBV28	-	TRBJ1-2	CASSAGDPYGYTF	TGTGCCAGCAGTGCAGGGGACCCCTATGGCTACACCTTC
-	TRBV6-1	-	TRBJ2-3	CASSESGRGTDTQYF	TGTGCCAGCAGTGAGTCGGGCAGGGGCACAGATACGCAGTATTTT
-	TRBV7-8	-	TRBJ2-1	CASRENSYNEQFF	TGTGCCAGCAGGGAAAACTCCTACAATGAGCAGTTCTTC
-	TRBV5-1	-	TRBJ2-1	CASSWDGPSYNEQFF	TGCGCCAGCAGCTGGGACGGTCCCTCCTACAATGAGCAGTTCTTC
-	TRBV7-3	TRBD1	TRBJ1-1	CASSLVQWTGKNTEAFF	TGTGCCAGCAGCTTAGTCCAATGGACAGGGAAGAACACTGAAGCTTTCTTT
-	TRBV5-1	-	TRBJ2-3	CASTATDTQYF	TGCGCCAGCACGGCTACAGATACGCAGTATTTT
-	TRBV6-6	-	TRBJ1-5	CASRAGGFDQPQHF	TGTGCCAGCAGGGCCGGAGGGTTCGATCAGCCCCAGCATTTT
-	TRBV4-2	TRBD1	TRBJ2-3	CASRRGTGGYTDTQYF	TGTGCCAGCAGGAGAGGGACAGGGGGCTACACAGATACGCAGTATTTT
-	TRBV19	-	TRBJ2-1	CASSILQGRQEQFF	TGTGCCAGTAGTATATTACAGGGGAGGCAGGAGCAGTTCTTC
-	TRBV20-1	-	TRBJ2-1	CSASVGQAQFF	TGCAGTGCTAGCGTCGGCCAAGCGCAGTTCTTC
-	TRBV28	-	TRBJ1-2	CASSGMTEANYGYTF	TGTGCCAGCAGTGGGATGACGGAAGCTAACTATGGCTACACCTTC
-	TRBV9	-	TRBJ2-1	CASSVASTRDGEQFF	TGTGCCAGCAGCGTAGCGTCTACCAGGGACGGTGAGCAGTTCTTC